These 19 T cell receptor beta chains came from one sample sequenced in a study of T cell responses to AZD1222 COVID-19 vaccine. TCRdb's copy holds only in-frame clones and misses some; the assay was immunoSEQ multiplex PCR. The table lists roughly 150,000 clones, 80% to 95% of them singletons, with 2.3% in the top ten. Sequenced here: peripheral blood, sampled on day 0 of AZD1222 vaccination. The receptors derive from an adult in good health.

This chain connects TRBV13 to TRBJ1-3; 7 bases line up with TRBD1. V lost 2 bases and J lost 4; bases outside the gene matches: 5. The CDR3 consists of 15 residues. CDR1 and CDR2 from the germline V gene are PRHDT and FYEKMQ (reference sequence). The CDR3, as DNA: TGTGCCAGCAGCTTAAGTAGGGGGCAGGGAAACACCATATATTTT. This gives the protein CASSLSRGQGNTIYF.

This clone appeared a single time. The gene calls are TRBV2 and TRBJ1-1; possibly TRBD1 for D (5 bases). This CDR3 is built from 16 residues. The germline V gene has CDR1 SNHLY and CDR2 FYNNEI. Trimming cost V 6 bases and J 1 base, with 18 bases left between them. The CDR3 DNA reads as TGTGCCAGCAGACCCGGCCGGGCAGGGCGGAACACTGAAGCTTTCTTT. Its translation is CASRPGRAGRNTEAFF.

This rearrangement joins TRBV6-5 to TRBJ1-5; a weak D match, TRBD1 (6 bases). The CDR3 consists of 13 residues. V dropped 6 bases and J dropped 5 bases, with 11 bases sitting between them. In germline, CDR1 is MNHEY, CDR2 SVGAGI. The CDR3 bases are TGTGCCAGCAGCCGACAGGAGGATCAGCCCCAGCATTTT. Protein product: CASSRQEDQPQHF.

DNA for the CDR3: TGCGCCAGCAGAGGGGCAGGGGGCACTGAAGCTTTCTTT. This translates into CASRGAGGTEAFF. The chain is built from TRBV10-1 and TRBJ1-1; 7 positions agree with TRBD1. CDR1 and CDR2 from the germline V gene are WNHNN and SYGVQD (reference sequence). V lost 6 bases to trimming and J lost 4 bases; unmatched junction nucleotides: 5. The CDR3 runs 13 residues.

The V call is TRBV3-1 (or the pseudogene TRBV3-2), the J call TRBJ2-7; the D is unclear. The ends were cut back, 4 bases at V and 0 bases at J, with 13 bases in the middle. Germline V CDR1 and CDR2: LGHDT, YNNKEL (reference sequence). The CDR3 sequence is 15 residues long. The CDR3 sequence is CASSPGYLGSYEQYF. The CDR3 DNA reads TGTGCCAGCAGCCCAGGCTACCTCGGCTCCTACGAGCAGTACTTC.

The rearrangement uses TRBV15 and TRBJ2-7; D is undetermined. Trimming took off 0 bases at V and 2 bases at J, with 8 bases between the two ends. The CDR3 extends over 14 amino acids. Germline CDR1 reads LNHNV; CDR2 reads YYDKDF (reference sequence). CDR3 sequence: CATSRDLGTYEQYF. CDR3 DNA: TGTGCCACCAGCAGAGATCTTGGGACCTACGAGCAGTACTTC. Full variable domain (outside the CDR3, taken from reference TRBV15 and TRBJ2-7): DAMVIQNPRYQVTQFGKPVTLSCSQTLNHNVMYWYQQKSSQAPKLLFHYYDKDFNNEADTPDNFQSRRPNTSFCFLDIRSPGLGDTAMYLCATSRDLGTYEQYFGPGTRLTVT.

This chain uses TRBV7-3 with TRBJ2-1; 13 positions match TRBD2. Germline V lookup: CDR1 SGHTA, CDR2 FQGTGA. CDR3 length: 17 residues. Trimming at V came to 0 bases and at J to 4 bases, leaving 3 bases not matched to a gene. CDR3 loop: CASSLTTGLAGYNEQFF. The CDR3 DNA is TGTGCCAGCAGCTTAACTACGGGACTAGCGGGGTACAATGAGCAGTTCTTC. Based on the CDR3 plus reference TRBV7-3 and TRBJ2-1, the full variable domain is GAGVSQTPSNKVTEKGKYVELRCDPISGHTALYWYRQSLGQGPEFLIYFQGTGAADDSGLPNDRFFAVRPEGSVSTLKIQRTERGDSAVYLCASSLTTGLAGYNEQFFGPGTRLTVL.

The chain combines TRBV7-9 with TRBJ1-2; TRBD1 agrees at 9 bases. The CDR3 loop spans 13 amino acids. After removal of 2 bases from V and 8 bases from J, the junction contained 3 bases not matched to a gene. CDR1 is SEHNR and CDR2 is FQNEAQ in the germline V gene (reference sequence). CDR3 sequence: CASSLTGGWGYTF. CDR3 DNA: TGTGCCAGCAGCTTAACAGGGGGCTGGGGCTACACCTTC. The complete variable domain, with remaining parts taken from reference TRBV7-9 and TRBJ1-2, reads DTGVSQNPRHKITKRGQNVTFRCDPISEHNRLYWYRQTLGQGPEFLTYFQNEAQLEKSRLLSDRFSAERPKGSFSTLEIQRTEQGDSAMYLCASSLTGGWGYTFGSGTRLTVV.

This rearrangement joins TRBV18 to TRBJ1-5; 8 bases agree with TRBD1. V was clipped by 3 bases and J by 2 bases; unmatched bases: 3. Germline V gene data show CDR1 as KGHSH and CDR2 as LQKENI. CDR3 length equals 15 residues. The CDR3 nucleotides read TGTGCCAGCTCACCCCAGGGGGCTCGCAATCAGCCCCAGCATTTT. Its translation: CASSPQGARNQPQHF.

This clone was observed a few times. V gene TRBV19 combines with J gene TRBJ2-2, with a possible D match to TRBD1 (5 bases). V was cut by 2 bases and J by 6 bases, with 7 bases left in between. The CDR3 length is 13 residues. The germline V gene encodes CDR1 LNHDA and CDR2 SQIVND (reference sequence). The CDR3 sequence is CASSIQGPGELFF. The CDR3 bases are TGTGCCAGTAGTATACAGGGCCCCGGGGAGCTGTTTTTT.

The CDR3 loop reads CASSPPSGLAGGYEQYF. In DNA, the CDR3 is TGTGCCAGTAGTCCCCCCTCAGGACTAGCGGGAGGCTACGAGCAGTACTTC. The gene calls are TRBV19 and TRBJ2-7; 14 bases align to TRBD2. The CDR3 is made up of 17 amino acids. CDR1 is LNHDA, CDR2 SQIVND, per germline (reference sequence). The V and J ends lost 5 bases and 3 bases, in that order; junction bases with no gene match: 9.

The chain carries TRBV5-1 and TRBJ2-5; tentatively, D is TRBD1 or TRBD2 (6 bases each). CDR1 is SGHRS and CDR2 is YFSETQ in the germline V gene. Trimming took off 4 bases at V and 5 bases at J, with 15 bases between the two ends. CDR3 length: 14 amino acids. The CDR3: CASSPRGGGETQYF. The CDR3 region has the DNA TGCGCCAGCAGCCCCAGGGGAGGCGGGGAGACCCAGTACTTC.

The chain has TRBV13 and TRBJ2-7; D uncertain. V was cut by 3 bases and J by 0 bases, with 12 bases left in between. The CDR3 is made up of 15 amino acids. CDR1 PRHDT and CDR2 FYEKMQ come from the germline V gene (reference sequence). CDR3 loop: CASSFRTLPSYEQYF. DNA for the CDR3: TGTGCCAGCAGCTTTAGGACCCTCCCCTCCTACGAGCAGTACTTC.

The gene calls are TRBV28 and TRBJ1-5; unclear D gene. The CDR3 contains 14 residues. V was pared by 6 bases and J by 7 bases, with 16 bases between. CDR1 and CDR2 (germline): MDHEN, SYDVKM. The CDR3 coding sequence is TGTGCCAGCAGCTCCCCACAGTGGTTGCAGCCCCAGCATTTT. Its translation is CASSSPQWLQPQHF.

The rearrangement uses TRBV10-3 and TRBJ1-1; D remains unclear. There are 15 residues in the CDR3. CDR1 ENHRY and CDR2 SYGVKD come from the germline V gene. V was clipped by 6 bases and J by 0 bases, with 14 bases between them. CDR3 coding DNA: TGTGCCATCAGGACCGCCGGAAGCTTGAACACTGAAGCTTTCTTT. The encoded protein is CAIRTAGSLNTEAFF.

The J gene is TRBJ1-2, the V gene TRBV4-1; no reliable D call. The CDR3 spans 13 residues. The V and J ends lost 0 bases and 8 bases respectively, with 10 bases between them. Germline assignment: CDR1 MGHRA and CDR2 YSYEKL. The DNA of the CDR3 is TGCGCCAGCAGCCAAGAAGGCGGTAGGGGCTACACCTTC. It encodes CASSQEGGRGYTF.

The chain carries TRBV6-1 and TRBJ2-3, with 11 positions matching TRBD1. CDR3 length equals 17 residues. In germline, CDR1 is MNHNS, CDR2 SASEGT. V shed 2 bases and J 4 bases; nucleotides not matched to a gene: 8. CDR3 nucleotides: TGTGCCAGCAGTGAATACCTTTCGGACAGGGGGCCAGATACGCAGTATTTT. Protein: CASSEYLSDRGPDTQYF.

The rearrangement uses TRBV4-1 and TRBJ1-5; 10 nucleotides line up with TRBD1. Trimming took 3 bases from V and 2 from J; bases not matched to a gene: 4. Looked up from germline, CDR1 is MGHRA and CDR2 is YSYEKL. The CDR3 contains 16 residues. CDR3 sequence reads: CASSHVGQGGNQPQHF. The DNA of the CDR3 is TGCGCCAGCAGCCACGTCGGACAGGGGGGCAATCAGCCCCAGCATTTT.

The chain recombines TRBV21-1 with TRBJ2-1; the DNA was not used to check the table's D call, TRBD2. TRBV21-1 is a pseudogene locus. The CDR3 is 14 amino acids. This CDR3 reads CASSASGSYNEQFF. CDR3 bases: TGTGCCAGCAGCGCTAGCGGCTCCTACAATGAGCAGTTCTTC.